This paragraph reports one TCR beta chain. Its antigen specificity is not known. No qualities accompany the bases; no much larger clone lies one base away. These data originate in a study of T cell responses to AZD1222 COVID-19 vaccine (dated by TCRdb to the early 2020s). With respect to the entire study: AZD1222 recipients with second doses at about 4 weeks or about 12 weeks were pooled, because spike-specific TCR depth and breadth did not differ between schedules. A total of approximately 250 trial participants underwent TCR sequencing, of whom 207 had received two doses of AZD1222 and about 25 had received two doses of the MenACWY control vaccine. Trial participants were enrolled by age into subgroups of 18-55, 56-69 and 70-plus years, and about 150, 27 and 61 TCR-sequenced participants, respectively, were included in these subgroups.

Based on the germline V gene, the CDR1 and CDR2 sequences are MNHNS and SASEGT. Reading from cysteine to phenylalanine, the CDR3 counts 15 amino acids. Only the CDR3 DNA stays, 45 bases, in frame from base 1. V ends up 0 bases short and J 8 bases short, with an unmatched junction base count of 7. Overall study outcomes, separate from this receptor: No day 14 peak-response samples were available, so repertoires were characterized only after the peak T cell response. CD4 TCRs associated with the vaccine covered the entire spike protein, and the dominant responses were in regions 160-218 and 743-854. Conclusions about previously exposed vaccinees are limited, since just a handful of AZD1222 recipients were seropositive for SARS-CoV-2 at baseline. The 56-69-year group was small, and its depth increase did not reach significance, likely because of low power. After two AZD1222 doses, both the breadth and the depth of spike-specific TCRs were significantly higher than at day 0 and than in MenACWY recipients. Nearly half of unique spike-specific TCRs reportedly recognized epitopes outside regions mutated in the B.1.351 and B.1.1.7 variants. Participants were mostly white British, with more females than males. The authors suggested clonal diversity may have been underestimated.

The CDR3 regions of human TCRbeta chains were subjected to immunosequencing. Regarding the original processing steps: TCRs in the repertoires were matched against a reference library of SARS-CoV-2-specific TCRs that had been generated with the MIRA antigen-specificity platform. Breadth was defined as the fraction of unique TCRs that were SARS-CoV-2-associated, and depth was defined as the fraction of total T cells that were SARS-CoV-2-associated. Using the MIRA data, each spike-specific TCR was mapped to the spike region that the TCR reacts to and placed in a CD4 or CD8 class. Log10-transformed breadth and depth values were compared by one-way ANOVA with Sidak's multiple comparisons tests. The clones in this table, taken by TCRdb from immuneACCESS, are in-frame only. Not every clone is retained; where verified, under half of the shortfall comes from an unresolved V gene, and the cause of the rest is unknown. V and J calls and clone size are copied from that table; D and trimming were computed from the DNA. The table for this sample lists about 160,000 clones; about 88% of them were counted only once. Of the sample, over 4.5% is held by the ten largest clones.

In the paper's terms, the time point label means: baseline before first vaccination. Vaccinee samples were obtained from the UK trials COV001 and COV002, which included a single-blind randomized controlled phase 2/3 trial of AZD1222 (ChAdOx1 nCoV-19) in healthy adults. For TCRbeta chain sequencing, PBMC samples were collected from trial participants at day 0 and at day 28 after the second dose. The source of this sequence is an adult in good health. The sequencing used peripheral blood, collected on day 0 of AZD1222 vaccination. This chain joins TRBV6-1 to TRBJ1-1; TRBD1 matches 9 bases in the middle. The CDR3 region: CASSEAAGGTGEAFF. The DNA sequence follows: TGTGCCAGCAGTGAAGCCGCAGGAGGGACAGGGGAAGCTTTCTTT.